Following are 18 T cell receptor beta chains from one sample sequenced in a study of OX40 agonist ivuxolimab in advanced cancers. Measured with immunoSEQ multiplex PCR; TCRdb has only the in-frame clones, and not every one. The data hold 90,000 or so clones, with 92% observed a single time. Sequences were derived from CD4+ or CD8+ T cells sorted from blood, sampled in a trial of the OX40 agonist ivuxolimab. The receptors originated from an adult with an advanced solid tumor such as melanoma, head and neck, liver or kidney cancer.

The chain is built from TRBV4-1 and TRBJ2-2, with 7 bases that match TRBD1. This CDR3 comprises 15 residues. Trimming took 1 base from V and 5 from J; bases not matched to a gene: 4. Germline V gene lookup returns CDR1 MGHRA and CDR2 YSYEKL. CDR3 region: CASSQGQGGTGELFF. Here the CDR3 DNA reads TGCGCCAGCAGCCAAGGACAGGGCGGAACCGGGGAGCTGTTTTTT.

The genes are TRBV15 and TRBJ2-1; D might be TRBD2 (6 bases). The V end was cut by 0 bases, the J end by 3 bases, with 12 bases between. The length of the CDR3 is 16 residues. The V gene's germline CDR1 is LNHNV and CDR2 YYDKDF (reference sequence). This chain's CDR3 is CATSRDGGYNYNEQFF. The CDR3 DNA is TGTGCCACCAGCAGAGATGGAGGGTATAACTACAATGAGCAGTTCTTC. Full variable domain (missing parts from reference TRBV15 and TRBJ2-1): DAMVIQNPRYQVTQFGKPVTLSCSQTLNHNVMYWYQQKSSQAPKLLFHYYDKDFNNEADTPDNFQSRRPNTSFCFLDIRSPGLGDTAMYLCATSRDGGYNYNEQFFGPGTRLTVL.

The rearrangement uses TRBV15 and TRBJ1-1; D unclear. Deletions cut 8 bases from V and 11 bases from J, with 15 bases between. Germline loops: CDR1 LNHNV, CDR2 YYDKDF (reference sequence). CDR3 length: 11 residues. The CDR3 reads CATDGSRPAFF. The CDR3 bases are TGTGCCACCGACGGGTCCCGACCGGCTTTCTTT.

The chain combines TRBV10-1 with TRBJ2-3; a possible D gene is TRBD2 (6 bases). Trimming shortened V by 3 bases and J by 6 bases, and 7 bases separated the two germline ends. The CDR3 is made up of 12 amino acids. CDR1 WNHNN and CDR2 SYGVQD come from the germline V gene (reference sequence). The CDR3 reads CASSDGGDTQYF. CDR3 DNA: TGCGCCAGCAGTGACGGAGGGGATACGCAGTATTTT.

The chain carries TRBV27 and TRBJ2-3, with 8 positions matching TRBD2. J gave up 1 base and V 5 bases, and 2 bases lay outside the gene matches. Germline V lookup: CDR1 MNHEY, CDR2 SMNVEV (reference sequence). The CDR3 is 14 residues long. The CDR3 sequence is CASSLSGGTDTQYF. In nucleotides, the CDR3 is TGTGCCAGCAGTCTTAGCGGGGGCACAGATACGCAGTATTTT.

This chain connects TRBV19 to TRBJ1-5; D remains ambiguous. The V gene lost 1 base and the J gene lost 4 bases, with 8 bases spanning the gap. The CDR3 runs 14 residues. Germline lookup yields CDR1 LNHDA and CDR2 SQIVND (reference sequence). CDR3 nucleotide sequence: TGTGCCAGTAGTATAGGAGCGTCGAATCAGCCCCAGCATTTT. Residues: CASSIGASNQPQHF.

This sequence joins TRBV11-2 and TRBJ2-7; 8 bases align to TRBD2. V shed 5 bases, J shed 4 bases, and the junction held 16 bases outside the gene matches. The CDR3 contains 17 residues. The germline CDR1 and CDR2 sequences are SGHAT and FQNNGV. CDR3: CASSPRGGTRKAYEQYF. Written as DNA, the CDR3 is TGTGCCAGCAGCCCACGCGGAGGGACTAGAAAGGCATACGAGCAGTACTTC.

This chain connects TRBV7-6 to TRBJ1-2, with D hard to call. Germline V gene data show CDR1 as SGHVS and CDR2 as FNYEAQ. V lost 1 base to trimming and J lost 8 bases, with 11 bases between them. The CDR3 totals 13 residues. For the CDR3, the DNA is TGTGCCAGCAGCTTAGTAGCCATGGAGGGCTACACCTTC. The encoded protein is CASSLVAMEGYTF.

The gene calls are TRBV5-5 and TRBJ2-2, with 12 bases aligning to TRBD2. This CDR3 region has 18 residues. V dropped 1 base and J dropped 1; count of bases not matched to a gene: 5. From germline, CDR1 is SGHKS and CDR2 YYEKEE (reference sequence). In DNA form, the CDR3 reads TGTGCCAGCAGCTTGATACTAGCGGGGGGAAGGAACACCGGGGAGCTGTTTTTT. This gives the protein CASSLILAGGRNTGELFF. The variable domain in full, completed from reference TRBV5-5 and TRBJ2-2, reads DAGVTQSPTHLIKTRGQQVTLRCSPISGHKSVSWYQQVLGQGPQFIFQYYEKEERGRGNFPDRFSARQFPNYSSELNVNALLLGDSALYLCASSLILAGGRNTGELFFGEGSRLTVL.

The J gene is TRBJ2-3, the V gene TRBV11-2; 7 bases fit TRBD1. CDR3 size: 16 residues. Germline trimming cut 0 bases from V and 3 bases from J; bases unmatched to any gene: 6. Per the germline V gene, CDR1 is SGHAT and CDR2 is FQNNGV. This chain's CDR3 is CASSLEAGGVTDTQYF. DNA for the CDR3: TGTGCCAGCAGCTTAGAAGCAGGGGGAGTTACAGATACGCAGTATTTT. Based on the CDR3 plus reference TRBV11-2 and TRBJ2-3, the full variable domain is EAGVAQSPRYKIIEKRQSVAFWCNPISGHATLYWYQQILGQGPKLLIQFQNNGVVDDSQLPKDRFSAERLKGVDSTLKIQPAKLEDSAVYLCASSLEAGGVTDTQYFGPGTRLTVL.

The V and J genes are TRBV19 and TRBJ1-1; the D is unclear. This CDR3 has 14 amino acids. V was pared by 3 bases and J by 3 bases, with 11 bases between. CDR1 and CDR2 from the germline V gene are LNHDA and SQIVND (reference sequence). The CDR3, as DNA: TGTGCCAGTAGTATGGTGACGGTCGACACTGAAGCTTTCTTT. This translates into CASSMVTVDTEAFF.

The chain recombines TRBV6-5 with TRBJ2-7, with D perhaps TRBD1 or TRBD2 (5 bases each). This CDR3 is built from 15 residues. Germline CDR1 MNHEY, CDR2 SVGAGI. The V gene lost 2 bases and the J gene lost 2 bases, with 13 bases spanning the gap. The CDR3 spells CASSYGFGGAYEQYF. DNA of the CDR3: TGTGCCAGCAGTTACGGTTTTGGGGGTGCCTACGAGCAGTACTTC.

The rearrangement joins TRBV6-5 to TRBJ2-7, with D unclear. CDR1 is MNHEY, CDR2 SVGAGI, per germline. The CDR3 contains 11 residues. V lost 7 bases to trimming and J lost 2 bases, with 6 bases between them. In nucleotides, the CDR3 is TGTGCCAGCAAAGGACCCTACGAGCAGTACTTC. Translation gives CASKGPYEQYF.

The genes are TRBV29-1 and TRBJ1-1; TRBD1 matches at 10 bases. This CDR3 spans 15 amino acids. CDR1 SQVTM and CDR2 ANQGSEA come from the germline V gene. The V gene end was trimmed by 4 bases and the J gene end by 1 base; junction bases not matched to a gene: 6. The CDR3 loop is CSVAGTGVPNTEAFF. Here the CDR3 DNA reads TGCAGCGTTGCCGGGACAGGGGTTCCGAACACTGAAGCTTTCTTT. The full variable domain, its missing parts supplied by reference TRBV29-1 and TRBJ1-1, is SAVISQKPSRDICQRGTSLTIQCQVDSQVTMMFWYRQQPGQSLTLIATANQGSEATYESGFVIDKFPISRPNLTFSTLTVSNMSPEDSSIYLCSVAGTGVPNTEAFFGQGTRLTVV.

V usage is TRBV13 and J usage is TRBJ1-1; no clear D gene. CDR3 size: 13 residues. The V gene lost 5 bases and the J gene lost 4 bases, with 11 bases spanning the gap. Germline CDR1 reads PRHDT; CDR2 reads FYEKMQ (reference sequence). The CDR3 sequence: CASSPSTFTEAFF. The CDR3 DNA follows: TGTGCCAGCAGCCCCTCAACCTTCACTGAAGCTTTCTTT.

This clone was seen once. V usage is TRBV19 and J usage is TRBJ1-1; D not resolved. Germline CDR1 LNHDA, CDR2 SQIVND (reference sequence). Trimming left V 10 bases short and J 0 bases short, with 15 bases between. The CDR3 contains 14 residues. DNA for the CDR3: TGTGCCACCGGGTTTCCCGCTATGAACACTGAAGCTTTCTTT. Protein product: CATGFPAMNTEAFF.

The V gene is TRBV2, the J gene TRBJ2-7; 8 positions match TRBD1. Germline CDR1 reads SNHLY; CDR2 reads FYNNEI. The ends lost 0 bases at V and 0 bases at J; junction bases unmatched: 4. This CDR3 contains 16 residues. The chain's CDR3 is CASSEAEDRDSYEQYF. The CDR3 bases are TGTGCCAGCAGTGAAGCGGAGGACAGGGACTCCTACGAGCAGTACTTC. Variable domain in full (rest from reference TRBV2 and TRBJ2-7): EPEVTQTPSHQVTQMGQEVILRCVPISNHLYFYWYRQILGQKVEFLVSFYNNEISEKSEIFDDQFSVERPDGSNFTLKIRSTKLEDSAMYFCASSEAEDRDSYEQYFGPGTRLTVT.

J is TRBJ2-1 and V is TRBV4-1; 13 positions agree with TRBD2. The germline gives CDR1 MGHRA, CDR2 YSYEKL. This CDR3 comprises 17 residues. With 1 base clipped from V and 6 bases from J, the junction kept 6 bases outside the gene matches. The CDR3 reads CASSQVYRTSGGNEQFF. The CDR3 DNA sequence: TGCGCCAGCAGCCAAGTGTATAGGACTAGCGGGGGCAATGAGCAGTTCTTC.